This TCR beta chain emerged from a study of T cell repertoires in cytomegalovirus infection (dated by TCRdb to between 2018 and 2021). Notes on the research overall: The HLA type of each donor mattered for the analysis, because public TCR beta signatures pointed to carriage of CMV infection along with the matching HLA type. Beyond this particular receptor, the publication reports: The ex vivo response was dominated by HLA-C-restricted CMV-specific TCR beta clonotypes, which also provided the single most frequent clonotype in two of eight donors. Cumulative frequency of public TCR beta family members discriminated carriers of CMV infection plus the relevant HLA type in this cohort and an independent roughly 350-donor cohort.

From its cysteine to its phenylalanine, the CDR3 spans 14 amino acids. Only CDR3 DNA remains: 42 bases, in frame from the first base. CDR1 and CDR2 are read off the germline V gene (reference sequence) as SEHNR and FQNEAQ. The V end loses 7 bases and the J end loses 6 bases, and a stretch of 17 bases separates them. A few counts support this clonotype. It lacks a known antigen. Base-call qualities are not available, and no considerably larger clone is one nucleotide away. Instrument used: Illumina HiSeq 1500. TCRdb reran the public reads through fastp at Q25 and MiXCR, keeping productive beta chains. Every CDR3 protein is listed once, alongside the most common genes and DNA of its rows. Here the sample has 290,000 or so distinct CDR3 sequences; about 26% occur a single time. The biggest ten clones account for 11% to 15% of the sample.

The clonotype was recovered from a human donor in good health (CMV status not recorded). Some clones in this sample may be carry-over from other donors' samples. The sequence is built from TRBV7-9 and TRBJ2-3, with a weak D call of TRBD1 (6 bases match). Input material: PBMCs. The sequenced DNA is TGTGCCAGCACAATTGGGGGCTGGTCGGATACGCAGTATTTT. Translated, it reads CASTIGGWSDTQYF.